What follows are 20 T cell receptor beta chains derived from one specimen sequenced in a study of neurological immune-mediated disorders. TCRdb reprocessed the 5' RACE reads with MiXCR, giving one entry per CDR3 protein. The sample carries tens of thousands of distinct CDR3 sequences, about 4.5% recorded once. The sequencing sample was made of PBMCs. The source is a man aged 18-30 years in good health.

This clonotype was counted ten times or more. The chain is built from TRBV19 and TRBJ1-1, with 8 bases that match TRBD1. The CDR3 length is 13 residues. The V segment lost 7 bases and the J segment 6 bases; nucleotides outside the gene matches: 7. Germline V gene data show CDR1 as LNHDA and CDR2 as SQIVND (reference sequence). The DNA of the CDR3 is TGTGCCAGTACCCTCACAGGGGGGGCTGAAGCTTTCTTT. It yields the protein CASTLTGGAEAFF.

This clonotype has at least ten counts. The chain is built from TRBV19 and TRBJ2-7; D could derive from TRBD1 or TRBD2 (5 bases each). The CDR3 spans 15 residues. Germline V gene data show CDR1 as LNHDA and CDR2 as SQIVND (reference sequence). The ends were cut back, 3 bases at V and 2 bases at J, with 14 bases in the middle. The CDR3 loop is CASSMSPRDPYEQYF. Here the CDR3 DNA reads TGTGCCAGTAGTATGAGCCCGAGGGACCCCTACGAGCAGTACTTC.

In its sample, this clonotype was seen a few times. The V and J genes are TRBV7-2 and TRBJ1-4; the match to TRBD1 covers 11 bases. The CDR3 runs to 16 residues. With 5 bases clipped from V and 4 bases from J, the junction kept 6 bases outside the gene matches. Germline V gene data show CDR1 as SGHTA and CDR2 as FQGNSA. CDR3 sequence reads: CASSRTGGGGNEKLFF. DNA of the CDR3: TGTGCCAGCAGCCGGACAGGGGGCGGGGGTAATGAAAAACTGTTTTTT.

In this sample, this clonotype turned up many times. The chain combines TRBV6-2 or TRBV6-3 with TRBJ1-6; D remains ambiguous. CDR1 and CDR2 from the germline V gene are MNHEY and SVGEGT. This CDR3 is 15 amino acids long. The ends were cut back, 5 bases at V and 5 bases at J, with 13 bases in the middle. Here the CDR3 reads CASSALRGNNSPLHF. CDR3 DNA: TGTGCCAGCAGTGCCCTCCGGGGAAATAATTCACCCCTCCACTTT.

Ten or more counts support this clonotype. This chain joins TRBV7-3 and TRBJ2-3, with 7 bases that match TRBD1. From germline, CDR1 is SGHTA and CDR2 FQGTGA. The CDR3 is 13 residues long. With 5 bases clipped from V and 6 bases from J, the junction kept 5 bases outside the gene matches. The CDR3 DNA is TGTGCCAGCAGCGCGACAGGGCTTGATACGCAGTATTTT. Its protein is CASSATGLDTQYF.

This clonotype was detected many times. The V gene is TRBV20-1, the J gene TRBJ2-6; 7 nucleotides agree with TRBD1. The V and J ends lost 6 bases and 0 bases, in that order; junction bases with no gene match: 2. This CDR3 is 14 amino acids long. The V gene's germline CDR1 is DFQATT and CDR2 SNEGSKA (reference sequence). CDR3 nucleotides: TGCAGTGCCCGGGACAGCTCTGGGGCCAACGTCCTGACTTTC. Translating gives CSARDSSGANVLTF.

This clonotype was seen repeatedly, ten times or more. V usage is TRBV6-5 and J usage is TRBJ1-2; D might be TRBD1 (5 bases). V dropped 2 bases and J dropped 3 bases, with 7 bases sitting between them. The CDR3 has 13 residues. Germline values: CDR1 MNHEY, CDR2 SVGAGI. The CDR3 nucleotides read TGTGCCAGCAGTTACAGGACACACTATGGCTACACCTTC. The encoded protein is CASSYRTHYGYTF.

The sample holds many counts of this clonotype. The chain carries TRBV11-2 and TRBJ2-1, with a tentative D call TRBD2 (6 bases). Germline V gives CDR1 SGHAT, CDR2 FQNNGV. V shed 7 bases and J shed 6 bases, with 16 bases lying between them. This CDR3 is built from 14 residues. The CDR3 here is CASTPTRRINEQFF. The CDR3 DNA follows: TGTGCCAGCACCCCGACTAGAAGGATCAATGAGCAGTTCTTC. Together with reference TRBV11-2 and TRBJ2-1, the CDR3 gives the full variable domain: EAGVAQSPRYKIIEKRQSVAFWCNPISGHATLYWYQQILGQGPKLLIQFQNNGVVDDSQLPKDRFSAERLKGVDSTLKIQPAKLEDSAVYLCASTPTRRINEQFFGPGTRLTVL.

Concerning this clonotype itself: Since a much larger clone is just one base distant, this may be a read error. The rearrangement links TRBV20-1 to TRBJ2-7; D unresolved. The CDR3 runs 12 residues. Germline lookup yields CDR1 DFQATT and CDR2 SNEGSKA (reference sequence). As DNA, the CDR3 is TGCAGTTCTAGAGTGTGGACGGGCGAGCAGTACTTC. This gives the protein CSSRVWTGEQYF.

This clonotype was observed at least ten times. This chain connects TRBV7-9 to TRBJ2-3; D gene uncertain. With 5 bases removed from V and 1 base from J, the gap between germline ends came to 10 bases. The CDR3 runs to 14 residues. CDR1 and CDR2 from the germline V gene are SEHNR and FQNEAQ (reference sequence). CDR3 in DNA: TGTGCCAGCAGCAAAGAGGTGGGCACAGATACGCAGTATTTT. It encodes CASSKEVGTDTQYF.

The sample holds many counts of this clonotype. The V call is TRBV11-2, the J call TRBJ2-5; unclear D gene. Germline CDR1 is SGHAT and CDR2 is FQNNGV. V was pared by 0 bases and J by 0 bases, with 5 bases between. This CDR3 has 14 amino acids. The CDR3, as DNA: TGTGCCAGCAGCTTAGACAGTTACCAAGAGACCCAGTACTTC. This gives the protein CASSLDSYQETQYF. The entire variable domain, with the rest obtained from reference TRBV11-2 and TRBJ2-5, is as follows: EAGVAQSPRYKIIEKRQSVAFWCNPISGHATLYWYQQILGQGPKLLIQFQNNGVVDDSQLPKDRFSAERLKGVDSTLKIQPAKLEDSAVYLCASSLDSYQETQYFGPGTRLLVL.

This clonotype was observed many times. V gene TRBV27 combines with J gene TRBJ1-5; 7 bases map to TRBD1. Trimming cost V 2 bases and J 0 bases; bases outside gene matches: 7. The germline CDR1 and CDR2 sequences are MNHEY and SMNVEV (reference sequence). The CDR3 extends over 17 amino acids. CDR3 bases: TGTGCCAGCAGTTTAACGGCCGGGACAGCTAGCAATCAGCCCCAGCATTTT. Protein sequence: CASSLTAGTASNQPQHF.

This clonotype was counted at least ten times. This chain links TRBV7-2 with TRBJ2-6, with TRBD1 identical over 7 bases. This CDR3 spans 15 amino acids. Trimming at V came to 6 bases and at J to 1 base, leaving 3 bases not matched to a gene. From germline, CDR1 is SGHTA and CDR2 FQGNSA. The CDR3 region is CASSRQGSGANVLTF. DNA of the CDR3: TGTGCCAGCAGTCGACAGGGTTCTGGGGCCAACGTCCTGACTTTC. Full variable domain (missing parts from reference TRBV7-2 and TRBJ2-6): GAGVSQSPSNKVTEKGKDVELRCDPISGHTALYWYRQSLGQGLEFLIYFQGNSAPDKSGLPSDRFSAERTGGSVSTLTIQRTQQEDSAVYLCASSRQGSGANVLTFGAGSRLTVL.

This clonotype occurred many times. The chain combines TRBV7-2 with TRBJ1-5, with D unresolved. Germline loops: CDR1 SGHTA, CDR2 FQGNSA. The CDR3 totals 14 residues. Trimming cost V 5 bases and J 1 base, with 9 bases left between them. The CDR3 sequence: CASSRTGSNQPQHF. As DNA, the CDR3 is TGTGCCAGCAGCCGGACCGGGAGCAATCAGCCCCAGCATTTT.

In its sample, this clonotype was seen many times. The V gene is TRBV12-3 or TRBV12-4, the J gene TRBJ1-1; perhaps TRBD1 as D (6 bases). The V end lost 5 bases, the J end lost 6 bases, and 7 bases lay between the germline ends. The CDR3 spans 11 residues. CDR3 nucleotide sequence: TGTGCCAGCAGTACAGGGCCTGAAGCTTTCTTT. Its translation: CASSTGPEAFF.

This clonotype was seen many times. This chain connects TRBV7-2 to TRBJ2-7; 8 nucleotides line up with TRBD2. Trimming took 5 bases from V and 0 from J; bases not matched to a gene: 6. Germline CDR1 SGHTA, CDR2 FQGNSA. There are 15 residues in the CDR3. The DNA of the CDR3 is TGTGCCAGCAGCCCGAGCGGGGGCCTCTCCTACGAGCAGTACTTC. Protein: CASSPSGGLSYEQYF.

This clonotype was observed many times. The genes are TRBV10-3 and TRBJ2-2; D is undetermined. The CDR3 has 12 amino acids. With 10 bases removed from V and 1 base from J, the gap between germline ends came to 7 bases. CDR1 is ENHRY, CDR2 SYGVKD, per germline. The CDR3 is CATSQNTGELFF. The CDR3, as DNA: TGTGCCACCTCCCAGAACACCGGGGAGCTGTTTTTT.

This clonotype was recorded at least ten times. V gene TRBV20-1 combines with J gene TRBJ2-7; 8 positions agree with TRBD1. CDR3 length equals 13 residues. J lost 6 bases, V lost 3 bases, and 7 bases had no gene match. Germline V CDR1 and CDR2: DFQATT, SNEGSKA (reference sequence). CDR3 coding DNA: TGCAGTGCTAGTGACAGGGGAATATCCGAGCAGTACTTC. This gives the protein CSASDRGISEQYF.

This clonotype showed up many times. The chain employs TRBV11-1 and TRBJ2-1, with D maybe TRBD1 (5 bases). From germline, CDR1 is SGHAT and CDR2 FQDESV (reference sequence). This CDR3 is 14 amino acids long. V lost 5 bases and J lost 4, with 12 bases in between. CDR3 in amino acids: CASSPGHEYNEQFF. In DNA, the CDR3 is TGTGCCAGCAGCCCTGGACACGAATACAATGAGCAGTTCTTC.

The sample holds many counts of this clonotype. The genes are TRBV20-1 and TRBJ1-1; 7 bases are shared with TRBD1. CDR1 is DFQATT and CDR2 is SNEGSKA in the germline V gene (reference sequence). J gave up 5 bases and V 6 bases, and 18 bases lay outside the gene matches. The CDR3 spans 16 residues. In DNA form, the CDR3 reads TGCAGTGCCCAAGCATTCATGGGGCAGGGGGAAACTGAAGCTTTCTTT. It codes for CSAQAFMGQGETEAFF.